These 15 T cell receptor beta chains share one sample of origin, sequenced in a study of lymphopenia after photon versus proton radiotherapy (dated by TCRdb to 2018 to 2020). Library creation used the immunoSEQ multiplex PCR assay. TCRdb's version of the immuneACCESS table is confined to in-frame rearrangements and falls short of the full clone set. An unresolved V gene accounts for under half of the shortfall where checked; the remainder is of unknown origin. The sample table lists 67,000 or so clones, about 90% of them with a count of one. Of the sample, roughly a tenth falls within the top ten clones. Sequences were derived from peripheral blood, sampled from a patient treated with proton-based radiotherapy. The receptors shown here come from a man older than 75 with esophageal cancer.

The chain has TRBV5-6 and TRBJ1-1; 9 bases agree with TRBD1. Germline assignment: CDR1 SGHDT and CDR2 YYEEEE. The V and J ends lost 1 base and 4 bases, in that order; junction bases with no gene match: 2. This CDR3 comprises 14 residues. The CDR3 is CASSLRQGVTEAFF. Written as DNA, the CDR3 is TGTGCCAGCAGCTTGAGACAGGGGGTCACTGAAGCTTTCTTT.

V usage is TRBV6-5 and J usage is TRBJ2-7; possible D gene TRBD2, 5 bases. The V end lost 2 bases, the J end lost 3 bases, and 8 bases lay between the germline ends. Per germline, CDR1 MNHEY and CDR2 SVGAGI. The length of the CDR3 is 13 residues. Written as DNA, the CDR3 is TGTGCCAGCAGTTACGGCGGGTTCTACGAGCAGTACTTC. Encoded protein: CASSYGGFYEQYF.

The rearrangement uses TRBV7-6 and TRBJ1-4; tentatively, D is TRBD1 (5 bases). The CDR3 totals 18 residues. The V and J ends lost 5 bases and 6 bases respectively, with 25 bases between them. In germline, CDR1 is SGHVS, CDR2 FNYEAQ. The CDR3 region has the DNA TGTGCCAGCAGCCTCTCCCGGGGATACAGGTTTCGGGATGAAAAACTGTTTTTT. It codes for CASSLSRGYRFRDEKLFF.

V is TRBV11-2 and J is TRBJ2-7, with TRBD2 matching 11 bases. The CDR3 spans 16 residues. The V gene's germline CDR1 is SGHAT and CDR2 FQNNGV. Trimming removed 5 bases from V and 1 base from J; junction bases left unmatched: 7. The CDR3 DNA follows: TGTGCCAGCAGCAACGATTCTAGCGGGGGGTCCTACGAGCAGTACTTC. Its protein product is CASSNDSSGGSYEQYF.

The J gene is TRBJ2-1, the V gene TRBV6-5, with D hard to call. There are 14 residues in the CDR3. With 4 bases removed from V and 8 bases from J, the gap between germline ends came to 15 bases. The germline gives CDR1 MNHEY, CDR2 SVGAGI. CDR3 in amino acids: CASSSLPFDDEQFF. DNA for the CDR3: TGTGCCAGCAGTTCACTCCCGTTCGATGATGAGCAGTTCTTC.

This chain connects TRBV7-2 to TRBJ1-1; D might be TRBD1 (5 bases). This CDR3 has 15 residues. Germline V CDR1 and CDR2: SGHTA, FQGNSA. Trimming took 5 bases from V and 0 from J, leaving 13 bases between them. CDR3 bases: TGTGCCAGCAGCCCAGGCCAGGGCCTGAACACTGAAGCTTTCTTT. Protein: CASSPGQGLNTEAFF.

The chain couples TRBV19 to TRBJ2-1; 12 nucleotides match TRBD2. Trimming removed 5 bases from V and 8 bases from J; junction bases left unmatched: 7. Looked up from germline, CDR1 is LNHDA and CDR2 is SQIVND (reference sequence). This CDR3 has 15 amino acids. Written as DNA, the CDR3 is TGTGCCAGTAGTTCCAGACTAGCGGGAGTCTATGAGCAGTTCTTC. Translating gives CASSSRLAGVYEQFF.

The chain uses TRBV7-2 and TRBJ1-2; 9 bases fit TRBD1. The germline V gene encodes CDR1 SGHTA and CDR2 FQGNSA. The CDR3 runs to 15 residues. The V gene end was trimmed by 5 bases and the J gene end by 7 bases; junction bases not matched to a gene: 11. The CDR3 loop reads CASSRSVETGGGYTF. In nucleotides, the CDR3 is TGTGCCAGCAGCCGCAGCGTTGAGACAGGGGGTGGCTACACCTTC.

V is TRBV5-1 and J is TRBJ2-6, with TRBD2 matching 10 bases. With V trimmed by 5 bases and J by 0 bases, 11 bases remained unmatched. CDR3 size: 19 residues. Germline CDR1 is SGHRS and CDR2 is YFSETQ. The CDR3: CASRFSGASGSSGANVLTF. The CDR3 DNA sequence: TGCGCCAGCAGGTTCAGTGGGGCTAGCGGGAGCTCTGGGGCCAACGTCCTGACTTTC.

The chain is built from TRBV7-2 and TRBJ2-1; the D is unclear. This CDR3 is 16 amino acids long. CDR1 and CDR2 from the germline V gene are SGHTA and FQGNSA. The V and J ends lost 1 base and 5 bases respectively, with 15 bases between them. Written as DNA, the CDR3 is TGTGCCAGCAGCTTAGTCTCGGGCCGTACCAACAATGAGCAGTTCTTC. Translating gives CASSLVSGRTNNEQFF.

This clone was recorded once. The chain is built from TRBV18 and TRBJ1-1; the D is unclear. The CDR3 has 11 amino acids. Looked up from germline, CDR1 is KGHSH and CDR2 is LQKENI. V was cut by 5 bases and J by 7 bases, with 8 bases left in between. The CDR3 nucleotides are TGTGCCAGCTCAAACCAGATTGAAGCTTTCTTT. Translated, it gives CASSNQIEAFF.

This clone has just a few counts. The chain links TRBV10-1 to TRBJ1-1; 7 positions agree with TRBD1. The length of the CDR3 is 13 residues. Germline V gene sequence: CDR1 WNHNN, CDR2 SYGVQD (reference sequence). J was trimmed by 2 bases and V by 6 bases; bases with no gene match: 3. In nucleotides, the CDR3 is TGCGCCAGCAGGCGGGACAGAAACACTGAAGCTTTCTTT. Residues: CASRRDRNTEAFF.

This chain joins TRBV30 and TRBJ2-5; 10 bases agree with TRBD1. The CDR3 totals 14 residues. Trimming at V came to 1 base and at J to 6 bases, leaving 5 bases not matched to a gene. Germline V gene sequence: CDR1 GTSNPN, CDR2 SVGIG (reference sequence). This CDR3 is CAWSGRDRGQTQYF. The CDR3 DNA reads TGTGCCTGGAGTGGCCGGGACAGGGGCCAGACCCAGTACTTC.

The chain employs TRBV7-6 and TRBJ2-3; TRBD2 matches 10 bases. V lost 0 bases and J lost 2; bases outside the gene matches: 5. Per the germline V gene, CDR1 is SGHVS and CDR2 is FNYEAQ. This CDR3 comprises 17 residues. The CDR3 DNA follows: TGTGCCAGCAGCTTAGCTGGTAGCGGGGGGACCACAGATACGCAGTATTTT. This codes for CASSLAGSGGTTDTQYF.

The chain is built from TRBV7-9 and TRBJ1-4; 9 bases are a match to TRBD1. V gave up 5 bases and J gave up 4 bases; unmatched junction bases: 5. This CDR3 has 15 amino acids. From germline, CDR1 is SEHNR and CDR2 FQNEAQ (reference sequence). The DNA for the CDR3 is TGTGCCAGCAGCCCCTCGGGACAGGGTAATGAAAAACTGTTTTTT. This sequence encodes CASSPSGQGNEKLFF.